A single sample gave rise to the 32 T cell receptor beta chains below, sequenced in a study of blood T cell repertoires in COVID-19. Method: immunoSEQ multiplex PCR; TCRdb's copy keeps in-frame clones and lacks some. Of 200,000 to 250,000 clones listed, about 89% were seen once; the top ten hold 3.5% to 4.5%. Material for sequencing was PBMCs or T cells enriched from blood (not recorded which). The receptors shown here come from a woman aged 30 to 39 who had recovered from COVID-19.

This clone was recorded once. At one end the junction does not follow the germline gene, possibly because of a read error. The chain is built from TRBV14 and TRBJ2-1; TRBD2 aligns across 9 bases. From germline, CDR1 is SGHDN and CDR2 FVKESK. CDR3 length equals 18 residues. CDR3 nucleotide sequence: TGTGCCAGCAGCCAAGCTACGAGGCTAGCGGGAACCTACAATGAGCAGCTCTTC. Protein product: CASSQATRLAGTYNEQLF.

The rearrangement links TRBV18 to TRBJ2-5; TRBD1 agrees at 9 bases. V gave up 3 bases and J gave up 3 bases; unmatched junction bases: 5. This CDR3 spans 15 amino acids. The germline CDR1 and CDR2 sequences are KGHSH and LQKENI. The CDR3 DNA is TGTGCCAGCTCACCCGTGGGACAGGGAAAAGAGACCCAGTACTTC. Translation: CASSPVGQGKETQYF.

V gene TRBV9 combines with J gene TRBJ2-1, with a tentative D call TRBD2 (5 bases). Germline CDR1 reads SGDLS; CDR2 reads YYNGEE. This CDR3 region has 14 residues. Trimming pared 7 bases from V and 0 bases from J, leaving 11 bases between. In nucleotides, the CDR3 is TGTGCCAGCTCGAAAGCGGACTCCTACAATGAGCAGTTCTTC. It encodes CASSKADSYNEQFF. Full variable domain (rest looked up from reference TRBV9 and TRBJ2-1): DSGVTQTPKHLITATGQRVTLRCSPRSGDLSVYWYQQSLDQGLQFLIQYYNGEERAKGNILERFSAQQFPDLHSELNLSSLELGDSALYFCASSKADSYNEQFFGPGTRLTVL.

The chain combines TRBV5-6 with TRBJ2-1, with D unclear. The CDR3 covers 13 residues. The V end was cut by 2 bases, the J end by 5 bases, with 8 bases between. Germline V gene lookup returns CDR1 SGHDT and CDR2 YYEEEE. The CDR3 loop is CASSFLVNNEQFF. The CDR3 bases are TGTGCCAGCAGCTTCCTCGTAAACAATGAGCAGTTCTTC.

The chain is built from TRBV20-1 and TRBJ1-1; possibly TRBD1 for D (5 bases). The V gene's germline CDR1 is DFQATT and CDR2 SNEGSKA (reference sequence). V was clipped by 3 bases and J by 6 bases, with 5 bases between them. The CDR3 covers 10 residues. Here the CDR3 DNA reads TGCAGTGCTAGCAGGGCTGAAGCTTTCTTT. Protein sequence: CSASRAEAFF.

The chain joins TRBV5-1 to TRBJ1-4; TRBD1 agrees at 8 bases. CDR3 length: 14 residues. V lost 4 bases and J lost 6; bases outside the gene matches: 5. The germline gives CDR1 SGHRS, CDR2 YFSETQ. DNA of the CDR3: TGCGCCAGCAGCCTTCAGGGGGCAGATGAAAAACTGTTTTTT. Protein product: CASSLQGADEKLFF.

This clone came up once. V usage is TRBV28 and J usage is TRBJ1-2, with a possible D match to TRBD1 (5 bases). Per the germline V gene, CDR1 is MDHEN and CDR2 is SYDVKM. The CDR3 loop spans 13 amino acids. V lost 11 bases and J 8 bases, leaving 21 bases between the germline ends. The CDR3: CASHPGTPRGYTF. The CDR3 DNA is TGTGCCTCTCATCCCGGGACTCCGAGGGGCTACACCTTC.

This clone has just a few counts. The rearrangement links TRBV28 to TRBJ1-2; D is possibly TRBD1 (6 bases). CDR1 and CDR2 from the germline V gene are MDHEN and SYDVKM. Trimming took off 6 bases at V and 8 bases at J, with 19 bases between the two ends. CDR3 size: 14 residues. CDR3 in DNA: TGTGCCAGCAGGACCGGACAAGCGGGGGGCGGCTACACCTTC. This translates into CASRTGQAGGGYTF.

The V gene is TRBV7-8, the J gene TRBJ1-4; 7 nucleotides agree with TRBD1. This CDR3 spans 14 amino acids. CDR1 is SGHVS and CDR2 is FQNEAQ in the germline V gene. V was clipped by 3 bases and J by 8 bases; unmatched bases: 6. The CDR3 loop is CASSFDRDTEKLFF. The CDR3 DNA sequence: TGTGCCAGCAGCTTCGACAGGGATACAGAAAAACTGTTTTTT. Complete variable domain (other parts from reference TRBV7-8 and TRBJ1-4): GAGVSQSPRYKVAKRGQDVALRCDPISGHVSLFWYQQALGQGPEFLTYFQNEAQLDKSGLPSDRFFAERPEGSVSTLKIQRTQQEDSAVYLCASSFDRDTEKLFFGSGTQLSVL.

The chain employs TRBV4-3 and TRBJ1-5; TRBD1 matches at 8 bases. The CDR3 runs to 15 residues. The V and J ends lost 3 bases and 4 bases, in that order; junction bases with no gene match: 5. In germline, CDR1 is LGHNA, CDR2 YSLEER. CDR3 amino acids: CASSQEGTGNQPQHF. CDR3 nucleotides: TGCGCCAGCAGCCAGGAGGGGACAGGAAATCAGCCCCAGCATTTT.

This chain joins TRBV11-2 and TRBJ2-7; 8 bases are shared with TRBD1. The CDR3 runs 15 residues. J was trimmed by 0 bases and V by 3 bases; bases with no gene match: 4. The V gene's germline CDR1 is SGHAT and CDR2 FQNNGV. The CDR3 DNA follows: TGTGCCAGCAGCTTCCGGGACAGGAGCTCCTACGAGCAGTACTTC. Its translation is CASSFRDRSSYEQYF.

The chain employs TRBV5-1 and TRBJ2-6; D remains unclear. CDR3 length: 15 amino acids. Trimming took off 1 base at V and 0 bases at J, with 5 bases between the two ends. Germline loops: CDR1 SGHRS, CDR2 YFSETQ. The CDR3 here is CASSLLYSGANVLTF. The CDR3 DNA is TGCGCCAGCAGCTTGCTCTACTCTGGGGCCAACGTCCTGACTTTC.

This chain joins TRBV28 and TRBJ2-6; D call uncertain. From germline, CDR1 is MDHEN and CDR2 SYDVKM. With 7 bases removed from V and 1 base from J, the gap between germline ends came to 2 bases. This CDR3 has 12 residues. The CDR3 is CASTSGANVLTF. The CDR3 DNA is TGTGCCAGCACTTCTGGGGCCAACGTCCTGACTTTC.

This chain connects TRBV7-2 to TRBJ2-7; D possibly corresponds to TRBD1 (5 bases). There are 16 residues in the CDR3. CDR1 and CDR2 (germline): SGHTA, FQGNSA. V dropped 5 bases and J dropped 0 bases, with 17 bases sitting between them. The CDR3 protein is CASSPQAGRGSYEQYF. In DNA, the CDR3 is TGTGCCAGCAGCCCCCAAGCAGGTAGGGGCTCCTACGAGCAGTACTTC.

The chain recombines TRBV7-9 with TRBJ2-5; the match to TRBD2 covers 7 bases. This CDR3 region has 19 residues. Germline CDR1 and CDR2: SEHNR and FQNEAQ (reference sequence). The ends lost 5 bases at V and 1 base at J; junction bases unmatched: 19. The CDR3 coding sequence is TGTGCCAGCAGCCCTGACGTCTTTGGAGGACTAGTGGGCCAAGAGACCCAGTACTTC. Translated: CASSPDVFGGLVGQETQYF.

The chain carries TRBV5-4 and TRBJ2-1; TRBD1 matches 10 bases. The CDR3 is made up of 15 amino acids. Germline CDR1 and CDR2: SGHNT and YYREEE (reference sequence). Trimming cost V 0 bases and J 7 bases; bases outside gene matches: 4. Here the CDR3 DNA reads TGTGCCAGCAGCTTGGACCCGGACAGGGGGAATGAGCAGTTCTTC. It translates to CASSLDPDRGNEQFF.

The CDR3 region is CASSPPGRTISGANVLTF. The CDR3 DNA sequence: TGTGCCAGCAGTCCACCGGGACGGACTATTTCTGGGGCCAACGTCCTGACTTTC. This chain links TRBV28 with TRBJ2-6; D may be TRBD2 (6 bases). CDR1 and CDR2 from the germline V gene are MDHEN and SYDVKM. V lost 5 bases and J lost 1, with 18 bases in between. The CDR3 totals 18 residues.

The V and J genes are TRBV6-2 or TRBV6-3 and TRBJ1-5, with D possibly being TRBD1 (6 bases). Germline V gene lookup returns CDR1 MNHEY and CDR2 SVGEGT. V shed 3 bases and J shed 5 bases, with 17 bases lying between them. This CDR3 is 16 amino acids long. For the CDR3, the DNA is TGTGCCAGCAGTTATCGGGGACAACTATATTATCAGCCCCAGCATTTT. Translated: CASSYRGQLYYQPQHF.

V is TRBV9 and J is TRBJ2-3; D is perhaps TRBD2 (6 bases). CDR1 and CDR2 from the germline V gene are SGDLS and YYNGEE. The CDR3 extends over 16 amino acids. Deletions cut 3 bases from V and 4 bases from J, with 18 bases between. The CDR3, as DNA: TGTGCCAGCAGCGCCAGAGGCGGGACTGATGCAGATACGCAGTATTTT. Protein product: CASSARGGTDADTQYF.

The CDR3 reads CASSLVGTGAYGYTF. The CDR3 DNA follows: TGTGCCAGCAGCTTGGTCGGGACAGGGGCTTATGGCTACACCTTC. The V call is TRBV5-4, the J call TRBJ1-2; TRBD1 agrees at 10 bases. This CDR3 region has 15 residues. Trimming removed 0 bases from V and 5 bases from J; junction bases left unmatched: 4. Per the germline V gene, CDR1 is SGHNT and CDR2 is YYREEE (reference sequence).

The chain carries TRBV5-4 and TRBJ2-3, with 9 bases that match TRBD2. V was pared by 4 bases and J by 6 bases, with 6 bases of the junction left unmatched. The CDR3 is made up of 14 amino acids. In germline, CDR1 is SGHNT, CDR2 YYREEE (reference sequence). CDR3 loop: CASSNVSGRDTQYF. Written as DNA, the CDR3 is TGTGCCAGCAGCAATGTAAGCGGGAGGGATACGCAGTATTTT. Full variable domain (remainder filled in from reference TRBV5-4 and TRBJ2-3): ETGVTQSPTHLIKTRGQQVTLRCSSQSGHNTVSWYQQALGQGPQFIFQYYREEENGRGNFPPRFSGLQFPNYSSELNVNALELDDSALYLCASSNVSGRDTQYFGPGTRLTVL.

The rearrangement uses TRBV6-6 and TRBJ2-1; 8 bases map to TRBD2. The V segment lost 6 bases and the J segment 7 bases; nucleotides outside the gene matches: 8. Looked up from germline, CDR1 is MNHNY and CDR2 is SVGAGI (reference sequence). The CDR3 totals 14 residues. The CDR3 region is CASRPLAGGNEQFF. The CDR3 nucleotides read TGTGCCAGCAGGCCGCTAGCGGGCGGGAATGAGCAGTTCTTC.

CDR3 sequence (DNA): TGTGCCAGCTCATCCACAGGGCCTAACAATCAGCCCCAGCATTTT. Encoded protein: CASSSTGPNNQPQHF. V is TRBV18 and J is TRBJ1-5, with D possibly matching TRBD1 (6 bases). The CDR3 runs 15 residues. Germline CDR1 is KGHSH and CDR2 is LQKENI. Deletions cut 5 bases from V and 3 bases from J, with 14 bases between.

This clone was seen just once. The genes are TRBV7-3 and TRBJ2-1; 12 nucleotides agree with TRBD2. This CDR3 has 15 amino acids. CDR1 and CDR2 (germline): SGHTA, FQGTGA. V dropped 5 bases and J dropped 8; count of bases not matched to a gene: 7. In DNA, the CDR3 is TGTGCCAGCAGCCTCACTAGCGGGAGGATCGATGAGCAGTTCTTC. Protein: CASSLTSGRIDEQFF.

This clone occurred once. This rearrangement joins TRBV18 to TRBJ2-3, with 7 bases lining up with TRBD1. Germline V gene sequence: CDR1 KGHSH, CDR2 LQKENI. After removal of 3 bases from V and 4 bases from J, the junction contained 7 bases not matched to a gene. The CDR3 spans 15 residues. CDR3 protein: CASSPETGRADTQYF. Written as DNA, the CDR3 is TGTGCCAGCTCACCCGAGACAGGGCGGGCAGATACGCAGTATTTT.

This chain's CDR3 is CASSSVSRVGGYEQYF. The CDR3 bases are TGTGCCAGCAGTTCGGTGTCGCGGGTCGGGGGATACGAGCAGTACTTC. V gene TRBV28 combines with J gene TRBJ2-7; a weak D match, TRBD2 (6 bases). Germline V gene lookup returns CDR1 MDHEN and CDR2 SYDVKM. Trimming took 4 bases from V and 4 from J, leaving 20 bases between them. This CDR3 comprises 16 residues.

V is TRBV30 and J is TRBJ2-1; 14 nucleotides align to TRBD2. The V and J ends lost 3 bases and 0 bases, in that order; junction bases with no gene match: 4. Germline loops: CDR1 GTSNPN, CDR2 SVGIG (reference sequence). This CDR3 region has 17 residues. The CDR3 DNA reads TGTGCCTGGAGAAGGGGACTAGCGGGAGTCTCCTACAATGAGCAGTTCTTC. Encoded protein: CAWRRGLAGVSYNEQFF. Using reference TRBV30 and TRBJ2-1 for the parts outside the CDR3, the full variable domain is SQTIHQWPATLVQPVGSPLSLECTVEGTSNPNLYWYRQAAGRGLQLLFYSVGIGQISSEVPQNLSASRPQDRQFILSSKKLLLSDSGFYLCAWRRGLAGVSYNEQFFGPGTRLTVL.

The rearrangement joins TRBV11-2 to TRBJ1-1; TRBD1 matches 7 bases. Per germline, CDR1 SGHAT and CDR2 FQNNGV. With 3 bases clipped from V and 3 bases from J, the junction kept 7 bases outside the gene matches. The CDR3 length is 15 residues. This CDR3 is CASSLVQGRHTEAFF. The CDR3 DNA follows: TGTGCCAGCAGCTTGGTACAGGGGAGGCACACTGAAGCTTTCTTT.

V gene TRBV28 combines with J gene TRBJ2-7; TRBD1 matches 7 bases. Germline V gene sequence: CDR1 MDHEN, CDR2 SYDVKM. The J segment lost 3 bases and the V segment lost 6 bases, leaving 8 bases of the junction unmatched. The CDR3 covers 14 residues. The CDR3 bases are TGTGCCAGCAGAACCGGGACAGCCTACTACGAGCAGTACTTC. It translates to CASRTGTAYYEQYF.

The chain carries TRBV27 and TRBJ1-1; 7 nucleotides line up with TRBD1. This CDR3 comprises 13 residues. V trimming: 5 bases; J trimming: 5 bases; junction bases outside the gene matches: 5. CDR1 and CDR2 from the germline V gene are MNHEY and SMNVEV (reference sequence). The CDR3 nucleotides read TGTGCCAGCAGTGGAATCAGGGGGACTGAAGCTTTCTTT. It specifies CASSGIRGTEAFF.

The rearrangement links TRBV10-2 to TRBJ1-1; D uncertain. Germline values: CDR1 WSHSY, CDR2 SAAADI. This CDR3 spans 12 amino acids. Trimming removed 6 bases at V and 7 bases at J, with 12 bases between. The DNA of the CDR3 is TGCGCCAGCAGACGCGGATCCGATGAAGCTTTCTTT. Amino acid sequence: CASRRGSDEAFF.

This clone was seen just once. The chain combines TRBV13 with TRBJ2-7; the D is unclear. Trimming shortened V by 4 bases and J by 3 bases, and 13 bases separated the two germline ends. The CDR3 contains 14 residues. Per the germline V gene, CDR1 is PRHDT and CDR2 is FYEKMQ (reference sequence). The CDR3 region is CASSSLFANYEQYF. CDR3 nucleotide sequence: TGTGCCAGCAGCTCTCTTTTTGCTAACTACGAGCAGTACTTC.